The clone carrying this T cell receptor (beta chain) occurred a few times. This CDR3 is built from 15 residues. Trimming removed 6 bases from V and 6 bases from J; junction bases left unmatched: 9. Using its own MiXCR run on the 5' RACE reads, TCRdb lists one record per CDR3 protein. Altogether some 760,000 distinct CDR3 sequences are present, about 20% being singletons, with the ten largest covering around 13%. The data were obtained in a study of identical twins. These data were likewise used in another study, on T cells expressing NK-cell markers. That paper notes: Once again these clonotypes came out on top in the CD3+CD56-NKG2C+ fraction of a handful of donors.

The receptor's source is a woman aged 18-35 years in good health. The sample comprised PBMCs. The V and J genes are TRBV12-3 or TRBV12-4 and TRBJ1-1, with 11 positions matching TRBD1. As DNA, the CDR3 is TGTGCCAGCAGCCTGAACGGACAGGGGGCATCTGAAGCTTTCTTT. It encodes CASSLNGQGASEAFF.